This TCR beta chain came from a study of Graves' ophthalmopathy and Graves' hyperthyroidism. Across the study: The authors collected peripheral blood at initial diagnosis, before any treatment.

Germline V gene lookup returns CDR1 SQVTM and CDR2 ANQGSEA. V gave up 6 bases and J gave up 0 bases; unmatched junction bases: 3. The CDR3 sequence is 13 residues long. RNA transcripts were the template, and TCR beta CDR3 regions were amplified from them. Scientists carried out first-round RT-PCR using HTBI primers and then a second-round multiplex PCR. Using its own MiXCR run on the multiplex PCR reads, TCRdb lists one record per CDR3 protein. The data show over 500,000 distinct CDR3 sequences, 22% seen once. This clonotype was recorded many times. The rearrangement joins TRBV29-1 to TRBJ1-2, with 8 bases identical to TRBD1. The origin of this receptor is a young woman with stable Graves' hyperthyroidism. Some clones in this sample may be carry-over from other donors' samples. The source material was peripheral blood. The DNA for the CDR3 is TGCAGCGTGGGGACAGGCGCTAACTATGGCTACACCTTC. This translates into CSVGTGANYGYTF.